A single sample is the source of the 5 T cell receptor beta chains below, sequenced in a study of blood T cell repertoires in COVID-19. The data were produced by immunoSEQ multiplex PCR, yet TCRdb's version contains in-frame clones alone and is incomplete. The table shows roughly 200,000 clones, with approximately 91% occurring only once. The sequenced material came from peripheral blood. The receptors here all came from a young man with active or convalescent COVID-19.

CDR3 DNA sequence: TGTGCCAGTAGTATAGACGGAGTTAGCGGGAGCTACGAGCAGTACTTC. Translating gives CASSIDGVSGSYEQYF. V is TRBV19 and J is TRBJ2-7, with 9 bases aligning to TRBD2. The junction had 6 bases not matched to a gene; V was cut back by 0 bases and J by 3 bases. Per germline, CDR1 LNHDA and CDR2 SQIVND (reference sequence). This CDR3 comprises 16 residues. The full variable domain, rest sourced from reference TRBV19 and TRBJ2-7, is DGGITQSPKYLFRKEGQNVTLSCEQNLNHDAMYWYRQDPGQGLRLIYYSQIVNDFQKGDIAEGYSVSREKKESFPLTVTSAQKNPTAFYLCASSIDGVSGSYEQYFGPGTRLTVT.

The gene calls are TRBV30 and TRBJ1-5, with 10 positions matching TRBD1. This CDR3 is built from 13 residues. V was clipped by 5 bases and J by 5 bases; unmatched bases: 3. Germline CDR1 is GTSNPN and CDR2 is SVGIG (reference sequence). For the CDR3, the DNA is TGTGCCTGGGCGACAGGGGGCGATCAGCCCCAGCATTTT. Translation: CAWATGGDQPQHF. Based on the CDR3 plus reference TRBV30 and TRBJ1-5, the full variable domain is SQTIHQWPATLVQPVGSPLSLECTVEGTSNPNLYWYRQAAGRGLQLLFYSVGIGQISSEVPQNLSASRPQDRQFILSSKKLLLSDSGFYLCAWATGGDQPQHFGDGTRLSIL.

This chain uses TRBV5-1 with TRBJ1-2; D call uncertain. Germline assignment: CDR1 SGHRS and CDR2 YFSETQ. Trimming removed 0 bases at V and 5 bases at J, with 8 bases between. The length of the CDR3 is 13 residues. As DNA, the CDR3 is TGCGCCAGCAGCTTGGGCGGCCAGTATGGCTACACCTTC. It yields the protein CASSLGGQYGYTF.

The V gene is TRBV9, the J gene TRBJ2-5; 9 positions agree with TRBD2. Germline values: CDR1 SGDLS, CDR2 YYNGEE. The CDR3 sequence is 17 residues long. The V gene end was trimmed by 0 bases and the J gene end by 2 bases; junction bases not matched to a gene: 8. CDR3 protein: CASSVGIAGVGQETQYF. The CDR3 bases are TGTGCCAGCAGCGTAGGAATAGCGGGAGTTGGTCAAGAGACCCAGTACTTC.

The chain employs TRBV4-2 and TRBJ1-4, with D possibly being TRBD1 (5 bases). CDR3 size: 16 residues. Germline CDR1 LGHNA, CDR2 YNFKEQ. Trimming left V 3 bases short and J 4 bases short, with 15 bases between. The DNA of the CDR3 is TGTGCCAGCAGCCACCCAGGGCGGGACCTTAATGAAAAACTGTTTTTT. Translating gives CASSHPGRDLNEKLFF.